One sample yielded the 23 T cell receptor beta chains listed below, sequenced in a study of blood T cell repertoires in COVID-19. TCRdb keeps only in-frame clones here, not all; method: immunoSEQ multiplex PCR. The sample holds about 21,000 clones, more than 85% seen once. Sample: peripheral blood. These receptors were obtained from a man between 65 and 85 years old with active COVID-19.

The J gene is TRBJ2-1, the V gene TRBV11-2; 11 bases are a match to TRBD2. CDR1 SGHAT and CDR2 FQNNGV come from the germline V gene. The CDR3 loop spans 14 amino acids. Germline trimming cut 3 bases from V and 10 bases from J; bases unmatched to any gene: 5. CDR3 sequence (DNA): TGTGCCAGCAGCTTTACTAGCGGGAGTGGGGAGCAGTTCTTC. It translates to CASSFTSGSGEQFF.

The rearrangement uses TRBV30 and TRBJ2-7, with 9 positions matching TRBD2. The J segment lost 1 base and the V segment lost 0 bases, leaving 10 bases of the junction unmatched. Germline CDR1 reads GTSNPN; CDR2 reads SVGIG (reference sequence). The CDR3 spans 17 residues. DNA for the CDR3: TGTGCCTGGAGTGTAAAAGCGGGAGGTTTTGAGTCCTACGAGCAGTACTTC. This gives the protein CAWSVKAGGFESYEQYF.

The chain employs TRBV30 and TRBJ1-1; D is uncertain. This CDR3 has 12 residues. Germline V gene data show CDR1 as GTSNPN and CDR2 as SVGIG (reference sequence). V was clipped by 2 bases and J by 5 bases, with 9 bases between them. DNA of the CDR3: TGTGCCTGGAGTTCTCTGAGAACTGAAGCTTTCTTT. Protein: CAWSSLRTEAFF.

This chain uses TRBV12-5 with TRBJ2-2, with 7 nucleotides matching TRBD2. The germline gives CDR1 LGHNT, CDR2 FRNRAP. CDR3 length: 13 residues. Unmatched junction bases numbered 4, after V lost 7 bases and J lost 5 bases. CDR3 sequence (DNA): TGTGCTAGTGCTTGGGGGGGAACCGGGGAGCTGTTTTTT. Translated: CASAWGGTGELFF. Filled out from reference TRBV12-5 and TRBJ2-2, the complete variable domain reads DARVTQTPRHKVTEMGQEVTMRCQPILGHNTVFWYRQTMMQGLELLAYFRNRAPLDDSGMPKDRFSAEMPDATLATLKIQPSEPRDSAVYFCASAWGGTGELFFGEGSRLTVL.

This sequence joins TRBV7-8 and TRBJ2-5; 11 bases align to TRBD2. This CDR3 is built from 16 residues. In germline, CDR1 is SGHVS, CDR2 FQNEAQ. Trimming took 1 base from V and 1 from J; bases not matched to a gene: 2. This CDR3 is CASSLGLAGGQETQYF. Written as DNA, the CDR3 is TGTGCCAGCAGCTTAGGGCTAGCGGGAGGCCAAGAGACCCAGTACTTC.

The chain joins TRBV5-4 to TRBJ1-1; weak D call: TRBD1 (5 bases). The germline CDR1 and CDR2 sequences are SGHNT and YYREEE (reference sequence). Trimming stripped 3 bases from V and 3 bases from J, with 12 bases between. The CDR3 runs 14 residues. CDR3 in amino acids: CASSSRVGDTEAFF. The CDR3 DNA is TGTGCCAGCAGCTCCAGGGTAGGTGACACTGAAGCTTTCTTT.

This clone was seen only once. The V gene is TRBV5-6, the J gene TRBJ2-1, with 7 nucleotides matching TRBD1. This CDR3 is built from 16 residues. V lost 4 bases to trimming and J lost 4 bases; unmatched junction nucleotides: 11. The germline gives CDR1 SGHDT, CDR2 YYEEEE. The CDR3 nucleotides are TGTGCCAGCAGCCCGGCGTACAGGGGAGTTTACAATGAGCAGTTCTTC. This translates into CASSPAYRGVYNEQFF.

V usage is TRBV6-5 and J usage is TRBJ2-5, with 7 bases identical to TRBD2. Per germline, CDR1 MNHEY and CDR2 SVGAGI. The CDR3 loop spans 15 amino acids. The trim removed 5 bases at V and 1 base at J, leaving 7 bases unmatched. CDR3 amino acids: CASSTLAALQETQYF. DNA of the CDR3: TGTGCCAGCAGTACCCTAGCGGCTCTCCAAGAGACCCAGTACTTC.

The rearrangement joins TRBV6-5 to TRBJ2-2, with 11 bases fitting TRBD2. The CDR3 sequence is 15 residues long. Germline V CDR1 and CDR2: MNHEY, SVGAGI. J gave up 1 base and V 6 bases, and 1 base lay outside the gene matches. The CDR3 sequence: CASRTSGGNTGELFF. The DNA of the CDR3 is TGTGCCAGCAGAACTAGCGGGGGGAACACCGGGGAGCTGTTTTTT.

The V call is TRBV11-2, the J call TRBJ2-2; 10 bases align to TRBD1. J was trimmed by 5 bases and V by 0 bases; bases with no gene match: 6. Germline V CDR1 and CDR2: SGHAT, FQNNGV. The CDR3 is 17 amino acids. In DNA, the CDR3 is TGTGCCAGCAGCTTAGATCAGCGGACAGGGGGGACCGGGGAGCTGTTTTTT. It codes for CASSLDQRTGGTGELFF.

The chain recombines TRBV11-2 with TRBJ2-4; D perhaps matches TRBD2 (5 bases). This CDR3 has 17 amino acids. Between the trimmed V and J ends, which lost 1 base and 1 base, there was a span of 14 bases. Germline loops: CDR1 SGHAT, CDR2 FQNNGV. The CDR3 DNA is TGTGCCAGCAGCTTAGGGGCGGGTGTAGGGGCCAAAAACATTCAGTACTTC. It specifies CASSLGAGVGAKNIQYF.

This chain connects TRBV10-2 to TRBJ1-1, with D tentatively TRBD1 (5 bases). This CDR3 has 14 amino acids. The ends were cut back, 0 bases at V and 4 bases at J, with 9 bases in the middle. CDR1 and CDR2 (germline): WSHSY, SAAADI. Written as DNA, the CDR3 is TGCGCCAGCAGTGAGTCGGGGGGGGGCACTGAAGCTTTCTTT. Translated, it gives CASSESGGGTEAFF.

CDR3 region: CASSGLTGGVANYGYTF. In nucleotides, the CDR3 is TGTGCCAGCAGCGGGTTGACAGGGGGCGTCGCCAACTATGGCTACACCTTC. The V gene is TRBV5-4, the J gene TRBJ1-2; 10 nucleotides line up with TRBD1. Germline-derived CDR1 and CDR2 are SGHNT and YYREEE (reference sequence). J gave up 2 bases and V 4 bases, and 11 bases lay outside the gene matches. CDR3 size: 17 residues.

The J gene is TRBJ2-7, the V gene TRBV7-2; a weak D match, TRBD2 (5 bases). Trimming cost V 1 base and J 5 bases, with 15 bases left between them. The CDR3 consists of 15 residues. CDR1 is SGHTA and CDR2 is FQGNSA in the germline V gene. For the CDR3, the DNA is TGTGCCAGCAGCTTAGTACCGGGGATGTTCAACGAGCAGTACTTC. It translates to CASSLVPGMFNEQYF.

CDR3 region: CASSPFSRDTEAFF. CDR3 coding DNA: TGTGCCAGCTCACCTTTCAGCCGGGACACTGAAGCTTTCTTT. The chain combines TRBV18 with TRBJ1-1, with D unresolved. The length of the CDR3 is 14 residues. Trimming pared 3 bases from V and 3 bases from J, leaving 11 bases between. Germline-derived CDR1 and CDR2 are KGHSH and LQKENI.

The rearrangement links TRBV28 to TRBJ2-7; D not certain. Trimming stripped 5 bases from V and 3 bases from J, with 11 bases between. Per germline, CDR1 MDHEN and CDR2 SYDVKM. The CDR3 runs 13 residues. This CDR3 is CASSNSKNYEQYF. CDR3 DNA: TGTGCCAGCAGTAACAGTAAGAACTACGAGCAGTACTTC. The entire variable domain, with the rest obtained from reference TRBV28 and TRBJ2-7, is as follows: DVKVTQSSRYLVKRTGEKVFLECVQDMDHENMFWYRQDPGLGLRLIYFSYDVKMKEKGDIPEGYSVSREKKERFSLILESASTNQTSMYLCASSNSKNYEQYFGPGTRLTVT.

J is TRBJ1-2 and V is TRBV5-1; 9 bases fit TRBD1. Germline CDR1 reads SGHRS; CDR2 reads YFSETQ. V was pared by 0 bases and J by 7 bases, with 7 bases of the junction left unmatched. There are 15 residues in the CDR3. The CDR3 bases are TGCGCCAGCAGCTTGGGGTTGGACAGGGGAACTGGCTACACCTTC. It encodes CASSLGLDRGTGYTF.

The chain is built from TRBV5-4 and TRBJ2-1, with 11 bases matching TRBD2. The CDR3 runs 15 residues. From germline, CDR1 is SGHNT and CDR2 YYREEE (reference sequence). The trim removed 3 bases at V and 3 bases at J, leaving 2 bases unmatched. As DNA, the CDR3 is TGTGCCAGCAGCTCTGGACTAGCGGGCTACAATGAGCAGTTCTTC. Translated: CASSSGLAGYNEQFF. The variable domain in full, completed from reference TRBV5-4 and TRBJ2-1, reads ETGVTQSPTHLIKTRGQQVTLRCSSQSGHNTVSWYQQALGQGPQFIFQYYREEENGRGNFPPRFSGLQFPNYSSELNVNALELDDSALYLCASSSGLAGYNEQFFGPGTRLTVL.

This chain links TRBV15 with TRBJ1-6; D may be TRBD1 (6 bases). V was trimmed by 0 bases and J by 0 bases, leaving 15 bases between them. Germline V gene data show CDR1 as LNHNV and CDR2 as YYDKDF (reference sequence). The CDR3 extends over 19 amino acids. The CDR3 DNA reads TGTGCCACCAGCAGAGACCTAGGGACATCAGCCTCCTATAATTCACCCCTCCACTTT. This translates into CATSRDLGTSASYNSPLHF. Full variable domain (remainder filled in from reference TRBV15 and TRBJ1-6): DAMVIQNPRYQVTQFGKPVTLSCSQTLNHNVMYWYQQKSSQAPKLLFHYYDKDFNNEADTPDNFQSRRPNTSFCFLDIRSPGLGDTAMYLCATSRDLGTSASYNSPLHFGNGTRLTVT.

This chain links TRBV19 with TRBJ2-3; 9 nucleotides align to TRBD2. The CDR3 runs 17 residues. Unmatched junction bases numbered 10, after V lost 5 bases and J lost 1 base. Germline V gene data show CDR1 as LNHDA and CDR2 as SQIVND (reference sequence). CDR3 nucleotide sequence: TGTGCCAGTAGTTTAAGCTATAGCGGGAGAGGCACAGATACGCAGTATTTT. Translated: CASSLSYSGRGTDTQYF.

On this clone: One junction end disagrees with the germline gene, perhaps due to a read error. The chain couples TRBV6-2 or TRBV6-3 to TRBJ2-7; a weak D match, TRBD1 (6 bases). Germline CDR1 is MNHEY and CDR2 is SVGEGT. The CDR3 runs 15 residues. The CDR3 DNA is TGTGCCAGCAGTTACACCCAGGGGCCCTCCAACGAGCAGTACTTC. It encodes CASSYTQGPSNEQYF.

The chain carries TRBV2 and TRBJ1-5; D gene ambiguous. CDR1 SNHLY and CDR2 FYNNEI come from the germline V gene. Trimming removed 4 bases at V and 6 bases at J, with 16 bases between. This CDR3 spans 15 amino acids. This CDR3 is CASSGSTAVGQPQHF. CDR3 nucleotides: TGTGCCAGCAGTGGAAGCACAGCAGTGGGTCAGCCCCAGCATTTT.

The V gene is TRBV6-5, the J gene TRBJ1-1, with D unclear. The germline gives CDR1 MNHEY, CDR2 SVGAGI. The V end was cut by 7 bases, the J end by 3 bases, with 12 bases between. This CDR3 spans 13 amino acids. The CDR3 is CASTTPGYTEAFF. In DNA form, the CDR3 reads TGTGCCAGCACGACTCCGGGGTACACTGAAGCTTTCTTT.